This T cell receptor (beta chain) was documented in a study of blood T cells in healthy people across ages. The study, taken as a whole, reports: Shifts in expanded clonotypes may have been confounded by donor CMV status, which was unknown. Aged donors had fewer naive CD4+ cells and lower diversity than long-lived donors.

This CDR3 contains 14 residues. Trimming removed 2 bases from V and 8 bases from J; junction bases left unmatched: 5. Germline assignment: CDR1 MNHEY and CDR2 SVGAGI. The second PCR ran roughly 7 to 11 cycles with a sample-barcoded 5' primer and J-beta primers. TCRdb processed the 5' RACE reads anew with MiXCR; each CDR3 protein has one entry. The table records about 1.5 million distinct CDR3 sequences, about 45% of them present only once. Roughly 10 milliliters was the volume of peripheral blood drawn from each donor. At least 7 million PBMCs were isolated per sample. This clonotype occurred a few times. Its specificity is unknown.

This receptor was obtained from a woman aged 18 to 35 in good health. This chain joins TRBV6-5 and TRBJ2-1; 8 bases are a match to TRBD2. Sequenced material: blood. This chain's CDR3 is CASSYREGHYEQFF. Here the CDR3 DNA reads TGTGCCAGCAGTTACCGGGAGGGCCATTATGAGCAGTTCTTC.